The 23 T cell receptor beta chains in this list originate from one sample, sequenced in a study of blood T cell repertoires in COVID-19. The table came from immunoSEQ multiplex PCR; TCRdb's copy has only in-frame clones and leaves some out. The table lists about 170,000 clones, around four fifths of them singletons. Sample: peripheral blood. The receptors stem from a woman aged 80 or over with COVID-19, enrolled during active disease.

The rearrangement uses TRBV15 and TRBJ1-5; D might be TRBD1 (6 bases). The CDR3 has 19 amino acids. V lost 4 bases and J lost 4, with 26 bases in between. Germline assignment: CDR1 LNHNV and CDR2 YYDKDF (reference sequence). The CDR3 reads CATSKIPGGTGLMNQPQHF. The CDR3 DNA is TGTGCCACCAGCAAAATCCCTGGGGGTACAGGGCTCATGAATCAGCCCCAGCATTTT.

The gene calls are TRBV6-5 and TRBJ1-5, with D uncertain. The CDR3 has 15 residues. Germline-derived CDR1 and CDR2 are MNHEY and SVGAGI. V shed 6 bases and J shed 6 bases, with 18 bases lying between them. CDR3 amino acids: CASSPDAGVRQPQHF. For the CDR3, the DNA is TGTGCCAGCAGCCCCGACGCCGGGGTCCGTCAGCCCCAGCATTTT.

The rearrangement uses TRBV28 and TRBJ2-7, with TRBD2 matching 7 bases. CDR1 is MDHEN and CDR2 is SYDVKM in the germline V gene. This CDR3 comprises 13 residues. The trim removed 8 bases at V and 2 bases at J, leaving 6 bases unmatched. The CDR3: CASQASGPYEQYF. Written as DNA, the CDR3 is TGTGCCAGCCAGGCTAGCGGTCCCTACGAGCAGTACTTC.

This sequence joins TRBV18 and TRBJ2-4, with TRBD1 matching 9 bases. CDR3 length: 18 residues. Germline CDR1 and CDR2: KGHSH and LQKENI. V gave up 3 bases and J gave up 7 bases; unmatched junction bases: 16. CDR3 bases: TGTGCCAGCTCACCCACGCTACCGGGACAGGGTTTCTCGAACATTCAGTACTTC. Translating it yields CASSPTLPGQGFSNIQYF.

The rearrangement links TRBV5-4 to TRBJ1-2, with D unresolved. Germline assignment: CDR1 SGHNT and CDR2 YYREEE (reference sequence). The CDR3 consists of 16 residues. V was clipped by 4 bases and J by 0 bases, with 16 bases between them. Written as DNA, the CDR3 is TGTGCCAGCAGCCGACAACCGGGGTTCCCTAACTATGGCTACACCTTC. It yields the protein CASSRQPGFPNYGYTF.

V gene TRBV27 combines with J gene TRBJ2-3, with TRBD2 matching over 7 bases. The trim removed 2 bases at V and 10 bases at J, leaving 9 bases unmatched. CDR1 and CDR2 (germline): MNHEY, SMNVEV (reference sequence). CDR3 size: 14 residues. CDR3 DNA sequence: TGTGCCAGCAGTTTAGGCGGGAGCCAACCCTCGCAGTATTTT. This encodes CASSLGGSQPSQYF.

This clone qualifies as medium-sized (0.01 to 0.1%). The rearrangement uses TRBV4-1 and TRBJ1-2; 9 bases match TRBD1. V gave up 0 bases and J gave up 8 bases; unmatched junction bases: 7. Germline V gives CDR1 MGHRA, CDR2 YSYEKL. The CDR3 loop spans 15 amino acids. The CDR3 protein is CASSQDGTGFGGYTF. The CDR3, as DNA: TGCGCCAGCAGCCAAGATGGGACAGGGTTTGGCGGCTACACCTTC.

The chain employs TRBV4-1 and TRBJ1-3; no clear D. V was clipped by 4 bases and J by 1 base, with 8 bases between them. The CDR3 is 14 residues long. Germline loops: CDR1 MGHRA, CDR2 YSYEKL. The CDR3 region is CASSLASSGNTIYF. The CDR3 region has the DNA TGCGCCAGCAGCCTAGCCTCGTCTGGAAACACCATATATTTT.

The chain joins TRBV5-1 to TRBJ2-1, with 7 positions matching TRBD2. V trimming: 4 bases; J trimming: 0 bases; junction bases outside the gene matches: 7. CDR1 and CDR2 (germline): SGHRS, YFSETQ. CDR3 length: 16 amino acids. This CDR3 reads CASSREAGGSYNEQFF. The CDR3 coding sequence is TGCGCCAGCAGCCGGGAGGCAGGAGGCTCCTACAATGAGCAGTTCTTC.

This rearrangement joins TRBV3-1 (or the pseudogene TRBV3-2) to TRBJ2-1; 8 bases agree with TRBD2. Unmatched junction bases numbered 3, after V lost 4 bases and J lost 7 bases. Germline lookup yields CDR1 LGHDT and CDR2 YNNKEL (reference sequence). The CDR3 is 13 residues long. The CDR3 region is CASSLGLVNEQFF. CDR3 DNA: TGTGCCAGCAGCCTGGGACTAGTTAATGAGCAGTTCTTC.

The CDR3 nucleotides read TGTGCCAGCTCACCACCCGGTTCCGCCGGGGGGGAACAGCCCCAGCATTTT. It yields the protein CASSPPGSAGGEQPQHF. The V gene is TRBV18, the J gene TRBJ1-5; TRBD1 might be the D (5 bases). The CDR3 contains 17 residues. Per germline, CDR1 KGHSH and CDR2 LQKENI. Trimming shortened V by 0 bases and J by 7 bases, and 19 bases separated the two germline ends.

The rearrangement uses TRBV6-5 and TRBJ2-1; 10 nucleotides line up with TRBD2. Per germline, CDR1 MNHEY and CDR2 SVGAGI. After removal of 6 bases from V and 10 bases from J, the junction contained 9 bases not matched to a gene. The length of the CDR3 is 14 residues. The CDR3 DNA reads TGTGCCAGCAGAGTTAGCGGGGGGACCGGAGAGCAGTTCTTC. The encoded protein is CASRVSGGTGEQFF.

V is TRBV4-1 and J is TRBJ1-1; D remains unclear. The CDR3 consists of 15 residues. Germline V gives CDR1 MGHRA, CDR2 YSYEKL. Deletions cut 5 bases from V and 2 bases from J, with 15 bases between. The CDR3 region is CASSVRGDFNTEAFF. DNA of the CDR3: TGCGCCAGCAGCGTCCGGGGAGACTTTAACACTGAAGCTTTCTTT.

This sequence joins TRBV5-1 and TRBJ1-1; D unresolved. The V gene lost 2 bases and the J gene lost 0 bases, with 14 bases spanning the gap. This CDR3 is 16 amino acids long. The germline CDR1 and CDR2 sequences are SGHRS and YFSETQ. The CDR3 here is CASSFESRLMNTEAFF. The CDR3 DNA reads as TGCGCCAGCAGCTTTGAGAGCCGTTTGATGAACACTGAAGCTTTCTTT.

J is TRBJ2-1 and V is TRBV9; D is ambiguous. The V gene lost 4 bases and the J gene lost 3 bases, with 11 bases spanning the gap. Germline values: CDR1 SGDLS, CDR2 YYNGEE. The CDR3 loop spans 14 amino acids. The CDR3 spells CASSLQDIYNEQFF. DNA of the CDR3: TGTGCCAGCAGCCTCCAAGACATCTACAATGAGCAGTTCTTC.

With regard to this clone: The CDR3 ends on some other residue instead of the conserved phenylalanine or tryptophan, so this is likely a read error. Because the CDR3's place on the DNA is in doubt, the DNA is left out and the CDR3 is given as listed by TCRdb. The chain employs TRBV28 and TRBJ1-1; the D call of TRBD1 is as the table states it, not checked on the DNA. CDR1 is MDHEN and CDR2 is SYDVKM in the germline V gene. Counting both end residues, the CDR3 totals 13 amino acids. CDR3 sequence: CASSSQGALLPNL.

As DNA, the CDR3 is TGTGCCAGCAAGGGGCAGGGTCTGGTTACTACTGAAGCTTTCTTT. Its protein is CASKGQGLVTTEAFF. This chain connects TRBV7-8 to TRBJ1-1, with D possibly being TRBD1 (5 bases). Germline V CDR1 and CDR2: SGHVS, FQNEAQ. The CDR3 loop spans 15 amino acids. Between the trimmed V and J ends, which lost 7 bases and 5 bases, there was a span of 20 bases.

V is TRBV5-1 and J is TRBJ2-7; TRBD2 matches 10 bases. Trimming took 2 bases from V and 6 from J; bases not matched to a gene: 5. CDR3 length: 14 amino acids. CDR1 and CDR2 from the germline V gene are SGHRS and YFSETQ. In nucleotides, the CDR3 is TGCGCCAGCAGCTTTCGGCTAGCGGGAGCCGAGCAGTACTTC. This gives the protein CASSFRLAGAEQYF.

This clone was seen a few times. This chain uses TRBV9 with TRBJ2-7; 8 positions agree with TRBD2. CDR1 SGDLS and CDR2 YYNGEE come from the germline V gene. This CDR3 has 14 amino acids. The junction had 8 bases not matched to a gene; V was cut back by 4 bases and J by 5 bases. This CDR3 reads CASSPTTGGDEQYF. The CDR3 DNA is TGTGCCAGCAGCCCGACTACGGGAGGGGACGAGCAGTACTTC.

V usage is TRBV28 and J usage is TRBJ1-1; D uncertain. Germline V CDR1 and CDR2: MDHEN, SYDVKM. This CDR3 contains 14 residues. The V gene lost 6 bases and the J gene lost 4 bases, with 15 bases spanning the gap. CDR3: CASSSAGLGTEAFF. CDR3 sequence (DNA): TGTGCCAGCAGCTCTGCCGGGTTGGGCACTGAAGCTTTCTTT.

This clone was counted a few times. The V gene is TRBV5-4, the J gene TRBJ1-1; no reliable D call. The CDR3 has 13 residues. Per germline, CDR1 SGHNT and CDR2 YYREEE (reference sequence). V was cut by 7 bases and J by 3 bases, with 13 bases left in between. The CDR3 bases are TGTGCCAGCGGTACCGGGAGGGACACTGAAGCTTTCTTT. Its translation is CASGTGRDTEAFF.

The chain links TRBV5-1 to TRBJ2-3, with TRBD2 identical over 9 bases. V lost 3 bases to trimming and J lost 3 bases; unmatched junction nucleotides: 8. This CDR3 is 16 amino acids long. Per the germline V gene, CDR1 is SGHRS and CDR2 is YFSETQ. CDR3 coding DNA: TGCGCCAGCAGCTGGGGGATTAGCGGGGGAACAGATACGCAGTATTTT. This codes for CASSWGISGGTDTQYF.

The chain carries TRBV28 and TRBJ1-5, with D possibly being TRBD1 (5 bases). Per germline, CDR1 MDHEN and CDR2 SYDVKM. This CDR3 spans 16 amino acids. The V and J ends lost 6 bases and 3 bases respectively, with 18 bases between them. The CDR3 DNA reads TGTGCCAGCAGCTCTGGGGGGATGAGTGTCAATCAGCCCCAGCATTTT. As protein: CASSSGGMSVNQPQHF.